The 15 T cell receptor beta chains given below trace back to one sample, sequenced in a study of cytomegalovirus exposure and HLA in healthy donors. PCR was performed using 60 Vbeta and 13 Jbeta primers. Clones were sequenced by immunoSEQ multiplex PCR, and TCRdb holds only the in-frame ones, with some missing. Seen here are about 180,000 clones, approximately 80% observed once, and the top ten hold around 1.4%. The sample was PBMCs. The receptors here all came from a girl between 10 and 17 years old in good health and CMV-seropositive.

The rearrangement links TRBV10-3 to TRBJ1-1; TRBD1 matches 9 bases. The CDR3 runs to 14 residues. V shed 11 bases, J shed 1 base, and the junction held 8 bases outside the gene matches. In germline, CDR1 is ENHRY, CDR2 SYGVKD. The CDR3 sequence: CAVVQGARNTEAFF. The CDR3 coding sequence is TGTGCCGTTGTACAGGGGGCGAGGAACACTGAAGCTTTCTTT.

J is TRBJ2-1 and V is TRBV4-2, with 9 bases lining up with TRBD2. The CDR3 totals 16 residues. Germline V lookup: CDR1 LGHNA, CDR2 YNFKEQ. V trimming: 0 bases; J trimming: 8 bases; junction bases outside the gene matches: 8. The CDR3 here is CASSQEAGGPTDEQFF. As DNA, the CDR3 is TGTGCCAGCAGCCAAGAGGCGGGAGGGCCGACCGATGAGCAGTTCTTC.

This clone was recorded a few times. The chain uses TRBV6-5 and TRBJ1-1, with 8 bases that match TRBD1. CDR1 MNHEY and CDR2 SVGAGI come from the germline V gene. V shed 5 bases, J shed 1 base, and the junction held 3 bases outside the gene matches. This CDR3 spans 14 amino acids. CDR3 residues: CASSAGTGNTEAFF. In DNA form, the CDR3 reads TGTGCCAGCAGTGCCGGGACAGGGAACACTGAAGCTTTCTTT.

About this clone: One end of the junction is discordant with germline, which a read error may explain. The J gene is TRBJ2-1, the V gene TRBV7-7; 10 nucleotides align to TRBD2. CDR3 length: 14 residues. Looked up from germline, CDR1 is SSHAT and CDR2 is FNYEAQ (reference sequence). CDR3 amino acids: CASSWGLAHNEQFF. Written as DNA, the CDR3 is TGTGCTAGCAGCTGGGGACTAGCGCACAATGAGCAGTTCTTC. The full variable domain, its missing parts supplied by reference TRBV7-7 and TRBJ2-1, is GAGVSQSPRYKVTKRGQDVTLRCDPISSHATLYWYQQALGQGPEFLTYFNYEAQPDKSGLPSDRFSAERPEGSISTLTIQRTEQRDSAMYRCASSWGLAHNEQFFGPGTRLTVL.

CDR3 DNA: TGTGCCAGCAGTGATGCCCTAGCGGGAGCGGGAGATACGCAGTATTTT. It specifies CASSDALAGAGDTQYF. J is TRBJ2-3 and V is TRBV25-1; the match to TRBD2 covers 10 bases. This CDR3 is 16 amino acids long. Germline V gene data show CDR1 as MGHDK and CDR2 as SYGVNS. V shed 3 bases and J 5 bases; nucleotides not matched to a gene: 8. Full variable domain (outside the CDR3, taken from reference TRBV25-1 and TRBJ2-3): EADIYQTPRYLVIGTGKKITLECSQTMGHDKMYWYQQDPGMELHLIHYSYGVNSTEKGDLSSESTVSRIRTEHFPLTLESARPSHTSQYLCASSDALAGAGDTQYFGPGTRLTVL.

The chain uses TRBV5-1 and TRBJ2-2; 13 bases agree with TRBD2. J was trimmed by 6 bases and V by 0 bases; bases with no gene match: 2. The CDR3 is 16 residues long. The germline gives CDR1 SGHRS, CDR2 YFSETQ. The CDR3 is CASSLALAGGAGELFF. The DNA of the CDR3 is TGCGCCAGCAGCTTGGCACTAGCGGGAGGGGCCGGGGAGCTGTTTTTT.

The rearrangement links TRBV19 to TRBJ1-5; the D is unclear. The CDR3 sequence is 15 residues long. The V end was cut by 3 bases, the J end by 2 bases, with 11 bases between. Germline assignment: CDR1 LNHDA and CDR2 SQIVND (reference sequence). The CDR3 is CASSIRGSGNQPQHF. In DNA, the CDR3 is TGTGCCAGTAGTATTAGAGGGTCCGGCAATCAGCCCCAGCATTTT.

Here the CDR3 reads CASSLGTRTTGELFF. The CDR3 DNA follows: TGTGCCAGCAGCTTAGGGACACGGACCACCGGGGAGCTGTTTTTT. This rearrangement joins TRBV7-6 to TRBJ2-2; the D gene is possibly TRBD1 (5 bases). The V gene's germline CDR1 is SGHVS and CDR2 FNYEAQ. The CDR3 contains 15 residues. V shed 1 base and J shed 4 bases, with 10 bases lying between them.

This clone has just a few counts. The DNA for the CDR3 is TGTGCCAGCAGCTGGGACAGGGATGGAAACACCATATATTTT. Residues: CASSWDRDGNTIYF. The chain is built from TRBV7-9 and TRBJ1-3, with 9 bases that match TRBD1. Unmatched junction bases numbered 1, after V lost 4 bases and J lost 3 bases. The germline V gene encodes CDR1 SEHNR and CDR2 FQNEAQ (reference sequence). The CDR3 runs 14 residues.

The gene calls are TRBV29-1 and TRBJ2-5, with 14 bases lining up with TRBD2. CDR1 is SQVTM, CDR2 ANQGSEA, per germline. J gave up 0 bases and V 8 bases, and 2 bases lay outside the gene matches. The CDR3 totals 14 residues. The CDR3 sequence is CSLGLAGDQETQYF. CDR3 sequence (DNA): TGCAGCCTGGGACTAGCGGGAGACCAAGAGACCCAGTACTTC.

The chain is built from TRBV2 and TRBJ2-1; tentative D call: TRBD1 (6 bases). The CDR3 length is 13 residues. CDR1 is SNHLY, CDR2 FYNNEI, per germline. The V end lost 8 bases, the J end lost 3 bases, and 11 bases lay between the germline ends. The CDR3 DNA is TGTGCCAGCTGCCGGGACATCTACAATGAGCAGTTCTTC. Encoded protein: CASCRDIYNEQFF.

V usage is TRBV10-3 and J usage is TRBJ2-3; 8 bases align to TRBD1. J was trimmed by 5 bases and V by 8 bases; bases with no gene match: 6. The germline CDR1 and CDR2 sequences are ENHRY and SYGVKD. CDR3 length: 13 amino acids. The CDR3 DNA is TGTGCCATCCGAGGTGGACAGGGAGATACGCAGTATTTT. Translating it yields CAIRGGQGDTQYF.

The chain links TRBV4-3 to TRBJ2-5; D might be TRBD2 (6 bases). The V gene's germline CDR1 is LGHNA and CDR2 YSLEER. CDR3 length: 14 residues. Deletions cut 0 bases from V and 5 bases from J, with 10 bases between. The CDR3 DNA reads TGCGCCAGCAGCCAAGAAGTAGCGGTGGAGACCCAGTACTTC. Residues: CASSQEVAVETQYF.

The rearrangement links TRBV9 to TRBJ1-2; D is unresolved. CDR3 length equals 14 residues. Germline CDR1 is SGDLS and CDR2 is YYNGEE. V was clipped by 4 bases and J by 7 bases, with 17 bases between them. CDR3 in DNA: TGTGCCAGCAGCCCCCGTTTGAGGGCAGGTGGCTACACCTTC. Its translation is CASSPRLRAGGYTF.

J is TRBJ1-4 and V is TRBV28; D unresolved. Germline values: CDR1 MDHEN, CDR2 SYDVKM. Trimming took 5 bases from V and 1 from J, leaving 8 bases between them. The CDR3 consists of 14 residues. The CDR3 is CASSPSGTNEKLFF. Here the CDR3 DNA reads TGTGCCAGCAGTCCATCGGGAACTAATGAAAAACTGTTTTTT.